This entry lists 25 T cell receptor beta chains sequenced from one sample in a study of vaccination effects on CD4 cells after COVID-19 (dated by TCRdb to 2022 to 2024). Library preparation employed the immunoSEQ multiplex PCR assay. Here the immuneACCESS table is served through TCRdb, limited to in-frame sequences with V and J called. Missing clones are a known gap in these copies; in checked studies unresolved V genes cover under half, and the rest lacks a known reason. The sample table lists tens of thousands of clones, over 65% of them with a count of one. The ten largest make up about 2% of the sample. After 10 to 11 days of culture, CD4+ T cells were isolated with the EasySep CD4+ T cell isolation kit. Participants received two doses of either the BNT162b2 or the mRNA-1273 mRNA SARS-CoV-2 vaccine. What these receptors recognize is not known. This specimen was CD4+ T cells from PBMCs cultured without peptide, taken after COVID-19 vaccination. The origin of the receptors is a human donor who received a COVID-19 vaccine.

The V gene is TRBV5-1, the J gene TRBJ2-5; 7 bases match TRBD2. From germline, CDR1 is SGHRS and CDR2 YFSETQ. The CDR3 is made up of 18 amino acids. The V segment lost 0 bases and the J segment 1 base; nucleotides outside the gene matches: 12. The CDR3 region is CASSLVRASGGTQETQYF. CDR3 coding DNA: TGCGCCAGCAGCTTGGTTCGTGCGTCGGGGGGAACCCAAGAGACCCAGTACTTC.

This clone showed up just a few times. The chain recombines TRBV30 with TRBJ2-6, with 12 bases fitting TRBD1. There are 16 residues in the CDR3. Germline V gene sequence: CDR1 GTSNPN, CDR2 SVGIG (reference sequence). Trimming at V came to 5 bases and at J to 3 bases, leaving 5 bases not matched to a gene. The CDR3 DNA follows: TGTGCCTGGTACCGGGACAGGGGGCTTGGGGCCAACGTCCTGACTTTC. Its translation is CAWYRDRGLGANVLTF.

The V call is TRBV6-5, the J call TRBJ2-5; D perhaps matches TRBD1 (6 bases). Per germline, CDR1 MNHEY and CDR2 SVGAGI. CDR3 length: 13 residues. Between the trimmed V and J ends, which lost 7 bases and 5 bases, there was a span of 14 bases. The CDR3 region has the DNA TGTGCCAGCACGAGGACAGTTGTTGAGACCCAGTACTTC. This sequence encodes CASTRTVVETQYF.

V gene TRBV11-2 combines with J gene TRBJ1-2; 11 positions match TRBD1. This CDR3 is 15 amino acids long. V lost 2 bases to trimming and J lost 4 bases; unmatched junction nucleotides: 3. Germline V lookup: CDR1 SGHAT, CDR2 FQNNGV. CDR3 in DNA: TGTGCCAGCAGCTTATTGGGACAGGGGGGCTATGGCTACACCTTC. Protein sequence: CASSLLGQGGYGYTF.

This chain connects TRBV4-1 to TRBJ2-7; 7 bases are shared with TRBD1. This CDR3 comprises 15 residues. V lost 0 bases, J lost 4 bases, and 6 bases stayed unmatched. Germline V gives CDR1 MGHRA, CDR2 YSYEKL. CDR3 sequence (DNA): TGCGCCAGCAGCCAAGAAAACAGGGGTTGGTACGAGCAGTACGTC. Protein sequence: CASSQENRGWYEQYV.

The chain couples TRBV6-5 to TRBJ1-2; no reliable D call. Trimming stripped 5 bases from V and 4 bases from J, with 11 bases between. CDR1 and CDR2 (germline): MNHEY, SVGAGI. The CDR3 is 13 residues long. The CDR3 DNA reads TGTGCCAGCAGTCCATCCTGGGCCTATGGCTACACCTTC. Translated: CASSPSWAYGYTF.

The chain recombines TRBV25-1 with TRBJ1-1, with a tentative D call TRBD1 (5 bases). The germline V gene has CDR1 MGHDK and CDR2 SYGVNS. V was clipped by 7 bases and J by 6 bases, with 15 bases between them. The CDR3 is made up of 13 amino acids. The CDR3 bases are TGTGCCAGCACCGGCGGGGCGGGAGCTGAAGCTTTCTTT. Its translation is CASTGGAGAEAFF. Together with reference TRBV25-1 and TRBJ1-1, the CDR3 gives the full variable domain: EADIYQTPRYLVIGTGKKITLECSQTMGHDKMYWYQQDPGMELHLIHYSYGVNSTEKGDLSSESTVSRIRTEHFPLTLESARPSHTSQYLCASTGGAGAEAFFGQGTRLTVV.

This chain joins TRBV5-6 and TRBJ1-2; D call uncertain. CDR1 is SGHDT and CDR2 is YYEEEE in the germline V gene. The CDR3 consists of 12 residues. Trimming removed 0 bases at V and 8 bases at J, with 8 bases between. The DNA of the CDR3 is TGTGCCAGCAGCTTGGTTGTGGGAGGCTACACCTTC. Protein sequence: CASSLVVGGYTF.

Many counts were recorded for this clone. The chain links TRBV2 to TRBJ1-2; TRBD1 matches at 10 bases. CDR1 and CDR2 (germline): SNHLY, FYNNEI. The CDR3 is 12 amino acids. V lost 9 bases to trimming and J lost 3 bases; unmatched junction nucleotides: 1. DNA for the CDR3: TGTGCCAGGACAGGGGGCGACTATGGCTACACCTTC. Translating gives CARTGGDYGYTF.

The rearrangement joins TRBV18 to TRBJ1-2; no reliable D call. V was pared by 6 bases and J by 5 bases, with 10 bases between. Germline loops: CDR1 KGHSH, CDR2 LQKENI. The CDR3 is made up of 12 amino acids. The CDR3 DNA reads TGTGCCAGCTCCGAGGGCGATTATGGCTACACCTTC. This codes for CASSEGDYGYTF. Filled out from reference TRBV18 and TRBJ1-2, the complete variable domain reads NAGVMQNPRHLVRRRGQEARLRCSPMKGHSHVYWYRQLPEEGLKFMVYLQKENIIDESGMPKERFSAEFPKEGPSILRIQQVVRGDSAAYFCASSEGDYGYTFGSGTRLTVV.

J is TRBJ2-2 and V is TRBV30; no clear D gene. The CDR3 is 12 amino acids. Germline V gene lookup returns CDR1 GTSNPN and CDR2 SVGIG (reference sequence). The V end lost 2 bases, the J end lost 6 bases, and 7 bases lay between the germline ends. In nucleotides, the CDR3 is TGTGCCTGGAGTATTTGGGCCGGGGAGCTGTTTTTT. Its translation is CAWSIWAGELFF.

The chain employs TRBV6-5 and TRBJ2-3, with 12 bases that match TRBD2. Germline CDR1 is MNHEY and CDR2 is SVGAGI. The CDR3 has 15 residues. The V segment lost 8 bases and the J segment 3 bases; nucleotides outside the gene matches: 6. CDR3 DNA: TGTGCCAGCTCAACGACTAGCGGGGGTACAGATACGCAGTATTTT. It yields the protein CASSTTSGGTDTQYF.

The chain carries TRBV5-1 and TRBJ2-5; 13 nucleotides agree with TRBD2. Germline V gene data show CDR1 as SGHRS and CDR2 as YFSETQ. There are 19 residues in the CDR3. V was clipped by 4 bases and J by 2 bases; unmatched bases: 14. The CDR3 is CASSLVGLAGARGQETQYF. The CDR3 coding sequence is TGCGCCAGCAGCCTAGTAGGACTAGCGGGGGCCCGGGGGCAAGAGACCCAGTACTTC.

The table lists this clone with a count of one. The V call is TRBV29-1, the J call TRBJ1-6, with 8 bases identical to TRBD1. The J segment lost 8 bases and the V segment lost 6 bases, leaving 9 bases of the junction unmatched. In germline, CDR1 is SQVTM, CDR2 ANQGSEA. CDR3 length equals 14 residues. The CDR3 sequence: CSVRPGGRDSPLHF. CDR3 DNA: TGCAGCGTCCGCCCAGGGGGCAGGGATTCACCCCTCCACTTT.

The chain links TRBV5-6 to TRBJ2-5, with D possibly TRBD2 on 5 matching bases. CDR1 SGHDT and CDR2 YYEEEE come from the germline V gene. The CDR3 extends over 14 amino acids. V dropped 0 bases and J dropped 4 bases, with 10 bases sitting between them. The CDR3: CASSLDGSSETQYF. The CDR3 DNA is TGTGCCAGCAGCTTGGATGGGAGTTCAGAGACCCAGTACTTC.

The CDR3 nucleotides read TGCAGCGCAACGACAGGGATCTATCAGCCCCAGCATTTT. Translating it yields CSATTGIYQPQHF. J is TRBJ1-5 and V is TRBV29-1, with TRBD1 matching over 7 bases. This CDR3 comprises 13 residues. Germline CDR1 SQVTM, CDR2 ANQGSEA. V was clipped by 7 bases and J by 5 bases; unmatched bases: 8.

This chain connects TRBV6-5 to TRBJ1-2; perhaps TRBD1 as D (6 bases). This CDR3 comprises 12 residues. CDR1 is MNHEY and CDR2 is SVGAGI in the germline V gene. The germline V and J ends were trimmed by 10 bases and 5 bases, with 14 bases remaining between them. In nucleotides, the CDR3 is TGTGCCACCAGGACAGTCCCTTATGGCTACACCTTC. This gives the protein CATRTVPYGYTF.

This rearrangement joins TRBV4-2 to TRBJ1-2; 7 bases align to TRBD1. The CDR3 is 15 amino acids. The V segment lost 8 bases and the J segment 4 bases; nucleotides outside the gene matches: 13. CDR1 and CDR2 from the germline V gene are LGHNA and YNFKEQ. The CDR3 region has the DNA TGTGCCAGCGGTTTGGAGACAGGGACGGTCTATGGCTACACCTTC. Translating gives CASGLETGTVYGYTF.

V is TRBV6-2 or TRBV6-3 and J is TRBJ2-3; tentative D call: TRBD2 (6 bases). V shed 2 bases and J shed 5 bases, with 17 bases lying between them. In germline, CDR1 is MNHEY, CDR2 SVGEGT. This CDR3 comprises 16 residues. For the CDR3, the DNA is TGTGCCAGCAGTTACGGGGTAGGGGACTCGGGAGATACGCAGTATTTT. Its protein product is CASSYGVGDSGDTQYF.

The J gene is TRBJ1-1, the V gene TRBV18; maybe TRBD1 (6 bases). CDR3 length: 16 amino acids. Trimming took off 2 bases at V and 0 bases at J, with 13 bases between the two ends. The germline gives CDR1 KGHSH, CDR2 LQKENI. The CDR3 region has the DNA TGTGCCAGCTCACCAGGGGGCCCCTCCATGAACACTGAAGCTTTCTTT. Encoded protein: CASSPGGPSMNTEAFF. The variable domain in full, with the rest retrieved from reference TRBV18 and TRBJ1-1, is NAGVMQNPRHLVRRRGQEARLRCSPMKGHSHVYWYRQLPEEGLKFMVYLQKENIIDESGMPKERFSAEFPKEGPSILRIQQVVRGDSAAYFCASSPGGPSMNTEAFFGQGTRLTVV.

The V call is TRBV3-1 (or the pseudogene TRBV3-2), the J call TRBJ1-1; D gene uncertain. Trimming took off 3 bases at V and 2 bases at J, with 7 bases between the two ends. CDR3 size: 13 residues. CDR1 and CDR2 (germline): LGHDT, YNNKEL (reference sequence). CDR3 loop: CASSHRTNTEAFF. The CDR3 bases are TGTGCCAGCAGCCATAGGACTAACACTGAAGCTTTCTTT.

The chain carries TRBV4-2 and TRBJ2-2, with D possibly being TRBD2 (5 bases). Germline V lookup: CDR1 LGHNA, CDR2 YNFKEQ. The CDR3 has 15 residues. Trimming removed 4 bases at V and 5 bases at J, with 14 bases between. CDR3 sequence reads: CASSLSGLETGELFF. CDR3 bases: TGTGCCAGCAGCCTTTCCGGACTGGAGACCGGGGAGCTGTTTTTT.

V is TRBV2 and J is TRBJ1-5; possibly TRBD1 for D (6 bases). The CDR3 runs 14 residues. Germline CDR1 SNHLY, CDR2 FYNNEI. The germline V and J ends were trimmed by 4 bases and 7 bases, with 14 bases remaining between them. The CDR3 loop is CASSGGGQIQPQHF. The CDR3 nucleotides are TGTGCCAGCAGTGGCGGGGGGCAGATCCAGCCCCAGCATTTT.

This clone showed up just a few times. The chain links TRBV18 to TRBJ1-1; D not certain. The V end lost 1 base, the J end lost 4 bases, and 13 bases lay between the germline ends. The V gene's germline CDR1 is KGHSH and CDR2 LQKENI. The CDR3 sequence is 15 residues long. The CDR3 sequence: CASSPRTTETTEAFF. As DNA, the CDR3 is TGTGCCAGCTCACCACGGACGACGGAGACCACTGAAGCTTTCTTT. The variable domain in full, completed from reference TRBV18 and TRBJ1-1, reads NAGVMQNPRHLVRRRGQEARLRCSPMKGHSHVYWYRQLPEEGLKFMVYLQKENIIDESGMPKERFSAEFPKEGPSILRIQQVVRGDSAAYFCASSPRTTETTEAFFGQGTRLTVV.

The chain couples TRBV5-6 to TRBJ1-4; D unresolved. V lost 1 base and J lost 3, with 10 bases in between. Looked up from germline, CDR1 is SGHDT and CDR2 is YYEEEE. The CDR3 loop spans 15 amino acids. The CDR3 bases are TGTGCCAGCAGCTTGTATGGTGGGGCTAATGAAAAACTGTTTTTT. Its protein product is CASSLYGGANEKLFF.